This TCR beta chain came from a study of CD8 T cells in ankylosing spondylitis. The study, taken as a whole, reports: It appeared that ankylosing spondylitis blood was characterized by a TCR beta motif of roughly 8 highly homologous variants. According to the report, clones linked to the disease were significantly enriched in matched synovial fluid samples taken from ankylosing spondylitis patients.

Quantitative barcoded 5'-RACE was used to prepare TCR beta libraries. TCRdb redid the calling of the 5' RACE reads with MiXCR, one entry per CDR3 protein. Among just under 350,000 distinct CDR3 sequences listed, about 14% were seen once. This CDR3 has 13 amino acids. Germline loops: CDR1 SGHKS, CDR2 YYEKEE (reference sequence). This clonotype was found a few times. Its antigen is unidentified. A read error may account for a junction end that differs from germline. The clonotype was recovered from a male donor with ankylosing spondylitis or in good health (not recorded which). V usage is TRBV5-5 and J usage is TRBJ1-1; TRBD1 might be the D (5 bases). Sequenced sample: blood, either unsorted or a sorted T cell fraction (not recorded which). CDR3 nucleotide sequence: TGTGCCAGCAGCTTATACCCGACAGAAGTAATGATCTTT. It specifies CASSLYPTEVMIF.